Below, 8 T cell receptor beta chains from the same sample are listed, as sequenced in a study of T cells in Graves' hyperthyroidism and ophthalmopathy. Researchers took RNA transcripts and amplified the TCR beta CDR3 regions from them. First-round RT-PCR with HTBI primers amplified the TCR CDR3 region. MiXCR, applied by TCRdb to the multiplex PCR reads, yields one record per CDR3 protein. This table has nearly 600,000 distinct CDR3 sequences, around 14% appearing once. Sequenced input: blood. These receptors all come from a woman between 18 and 29 years old with Graves' ophthalmopathy.

This clonotype was detected only a few times. The chain employs TRBV28 and TRBJ1-6; TRBD1 might be the D (6 bases). The CDR3 length is 15 residues. Germline V gives CDR1 MDHEN, CDR2 SYDVKM. Trimming shortened V by 5 bases and J by 10 bases, and 18 bases separated the two germline ends. In DNA, the CDR3 is TGTGCCAGCAGTACCCCTGTTGGGGGCAGATCACCCCTCCACTTT. Its protein is CASSTPVGGRSPLHF.

Many counts were recorded for this clonotype. The chain links TRBV6-2 or TRBV6-3 to TRBJ2-7; D is undetermined. The germline CDR1 and CDR2 sequences are MNHEY and SVGEGT. V was pared by 2 bases and J by 6 bases, with 8 bases between. The CDR3 covers 12 residues. DNA for the CDR3: TGTGCCAGCAGTTACCCGTATCGCGAGCAGTACTTC. It specifies CASSYPYREQYF.

This clonotype was seen more than once but under ten times. The chain is built from TRBV20-1 and TRBJ2-3; TRBD1 might be the D (5 bases). The CDR3 has 16 residues. V shed 0 bases and J shed 6 bases, with 19 bases lying between them. Germline CDR1 reads DFQATT; CDR2 reads SNEGSKA (reference sequence). The CDR3, as DNA: TGCAGTGCTAGAGACGTTCAGGGAAGTCCGACGGATACGCAGTATTTT. Amino acids: CSARDVQGSPTDTQYF.

The chain employs TRBV4-2 and TRBJ1-4; D is unclear. Germline V CDR1 and CDR2: LGHNA, YNFKEQ. The CDR3 totals 14 residues. Trimming stripped 4 bases from V and 8 bases from J, with 14 bases between. The CDR3 DNA reads as TGTGCCAGCAGCCTTGGACGAGGGATAGAAAAACTGTTTTTT. Amino acid sequence: CASSLGRGIEKLFF.

This clonotype occurred many times. V is TRBV20-1 and J is TRBJ2-7; D not certain. V lost 0 bases to trimming and J lost 3 bases, with 12 bases between them. In germline, CDR1 is DFQATT, CDR2 SNEGSKA (reference sequence). The CDR3 length is 14 residues. The CDR3 nucleotides are TGCAGTGCTAGAGATCCCGGCCAATTCTACGAGCAGTACTTC. Protein: CSARDPGQFYEQYF.

This clonotype came up many times. The V and J genes are TRBV5-1 and TRBJ1-2, with 11 bases fitting TRBD1. Germline-derived CDR1 and CDR2 are SGHRS and YFSETQ. There are 13 residues in the CDR3. After removal of 3 bases from V and 8 bases from J, the junction contained 3 bases not matched to a gene. This CDR3 is CASSWGQGEGYTF. In DNA form, the CDR3 reads TGCGCCAGCAGCTGGGGACAGGGGGAAGGCTACACCTTC.

This clonotype was counted once. Written as DNA, the CDR3 is TGTGCCAGCAGCCAAGTTGTAGCGGGAGGGGGAACAGATACGCAGTATTTT. As protein: CASSQVVAGGGTDTQYF. The chain carries TRBV7-8 and TRBJ2-3, with 11 nucleotides matching TRBD2. With 5 bases clipped from V and 3 bases from J, the junction kept 10 bases outside the gene matches. Per the germline V gene, CDR1 is SGHVS and CDR2 is FQNEAQ. This CDR3 has 17 residues.

The table lists this clonotype with many counts. The chain has TRBV6-5 and TRBJ2-5; D remains unclear. Looked up from germline, CDR1 is MNHEY and CDR2 is SVGAGI. The CDR3 has 14 amino acids. V gave up 2 bases and J gave up 4 bases, with 11 bases separating them. This CDR3 is CASSYVPGRETQYF. As DNA, the CDR3 is TGTGCCAGCAGTTACGTCCCCGGCCGAGAGACCCAGTACTTC.